The 20 T cell receptor beta chains below come from one sample, sequenced in a study of long-term antiretroviral therapy in people with HIV. Researchers ran immunoSEQ v3.0 at survey level. The protocol was immunoSEQ multiplex PCR, while the TCRdb copy is restricted to in-frame clones and leaves out a portion. The sample lists approximately 28,000 clones; approximately 95% were seen once. The starting material was unsorted PBMCs, obtained 5.3 years after starting antiretroviral therapy. These receptors originate from a man aged 30-40 years with HIV.

This clone was seen more than once but under ten times. The chain joins TRBV7-9 to TRBJ2-7; 11 nucleotides line up with TRBD2. Germline V gene sequence: CDR1 SEHNR, CDR2 FQNEAQ (reference sequence). Trimming at V came to 0 bases and at J to 5 bases, leaving 6 bases not matched to a gene. This CDR3 has 16 amino acids. In DNA form, the CDR3 reads TGTGCCAGCAGCTTAGCGGGACTAGCGGATTTGGACGAGCAGTACTTC. Amino acids: CASSLAGLADLDEQYF.

The rearrangement links TRBV19 to TRBJ1-5, with D possibly being TRBD1 (6 bases). V lost 7 bases, J lost 6 bases, and 13 bases lay in between. The CDR3 is 13 amino acids. CDR1 and CDR2 from the germline V gene are LNHDA and SQIVND (reference sequence). CDR3 sequence (DNA): TGTGCCAGTATGGGACAAAGGGCTCAGCCCCAGCATTTT. Translation: CASMGQRAQPQHF.

The chain's CDR3 is CASSLRTPTYEQYF. The CDR3, as DNA: TGTGCCAGCAGCTTAAGGACACCGACCTACGAGCAGTACTTC. The chain couples TRBV7-2 to TRBJ2-7, with D possibly TRBD1 on 5 matching bases. V dropped 2 bases and J dropped 2 bases, with 10 bases sitting between them. The germline V gene has CDR1 SGHTA and CDR2 FQGNSA. The CDR3 consists of 14 residues.

This chain joins TRBV7-9 and TRBJ1-5; the D gene is possibly TRBD1 (5 bases). Trimming took 0 bases from V and 4 from J, leaving 13 bases between them. The CDR3 length is 16 residues. Germline CDR1 SEHNR, CDR2 FQNEAQ (reference sequence). In DNA, the CDR3 is TGTGCCAGCAGCTTAGCGAAGGGGCGCGGGAATCAGCCCCAGCATTTT. This gives the protein CASSLAKGRGNQPQHF.

This sequence joins TRBV11-1 and TRBJ2-2; D gene unclear. CDR1 is SGHAT, CDR2 FQDESV, per germline (reference sequence). V shed 1 base and J shed 9 bases, with 9 bases lying between them. The CDR3 covers 13 residues. The CDR3 protein is CASSLGRTWELFF. The CDR3 DNA sequence: TGTGCCAGCAGCTTAGGGAGAACCTGGGAGCTGTTTTTT.

The CDR3 sequence is CAWSVRGGGTETQYF. Here the CDR3 DNA reads TGTGCCTGGAGTGTCCGGGGCGGGGGGACAGAGACCCAGTACTTC. This chain joins TRBV30 and TRBJ2-5, with 8 bases matching TRBD2. This CDR3 is built from 15 residues. Trimming cost V 0 bases and J 4 bases; bases outside gene matches: 7. Per the germline V gene, CDR1 is GTSNPN and CDR2 is SVGIG (reference sequence). Looking up the rest from reference TRBV30 and TRBJ2-5 gives the full variable domain: SQTIHQWPATLVQPVGSPLSLECTVEGTSNPNLYWYRQAAGRGLQLLFYSVGIGQISSEVPQNLSASRPQDRQFILSSKKLLLSDSGFYLCAWSVRGGGTETQYFGPGTRLLVL.

The CDR3 sequence: CASSLGVDYRGYEQYF. The CDR3 DNA reads TGTGCCAGCAGCTTAGGGGTGGACTACCGCGGGTACGAGCAGTACTTC. V gene TRBV7-2 combines with J gene TRBJ2-7, with D possibly being TRBD2 (6 bases). CDR3 size: 16 residues. V was shortened by 1 base and J by 4 bases, with 17 bases between the two germline ends. The germline CDR1 and CDR2 sequences are SGHTA and FQGNSA.

The chain employs TRBV7-9 and TRBJ1-4, with D perhaps TRBD1 (5 bases). Germline loops: CDR1 SEHNR, CDR2 FQNEAQ (reference sequence). The V end was cut by 6 bases, the J end by 6 bases, with 8 bases between. The CDR3 has 12 amino acids. CDR3 nucleotides: TGTGCCAGCAGTCCGGGGGATGAAAAACTGTTTTTT. This gives the protein CASSPGDEKLFF. The full variable domain, in which reference TRBV7-9 and TRBJ1-4 provide the parts outside the CDR3, is DTGVSQNPRHKITKRGQNVTFRCDPISEHNRLYWYRQTLGQGPEFLTYFQNEAQLEKSRLLSDRFSAERPKGSFSTLEIQRTEQGDSAMYLCASSPGDEKLFFGSGTQLSVL.

The gene calls are TRBV29-1 and TRBJ2-3; D is unclear. Germline V lookup: CDR1 SQVTM, CDR2 ANQGSEA. CDR3 length: 13 residues. V was pared by 1 base and J by 6 bases, with 11 bases between. This CDR3 is CSVEVSRSDTQYF. The CDR3 nucleotides are TGCAGCGTTGAAGTTTCCCGATCGGATACGCAGTATTTT.

This chain connects TRBV27 to TRBJ1-2; maybe TRBD1 (5 bases). This CDR3 has 13 residues. V lost 6 bases and J lost 3, with 11 bases in between. Germline CDR1 is MNHEY and CDR2 is SMNVEV (reference sequence). CDR3 bases: TGTGCCAGCAGCAGGGCGACTCACTATGGCTACACCTTC. It yields the protein CASSRATHYGYTF.

V usage is TRBV6-1 and J usage is TRBJ2-1; perhaps TRBD2 as D (5 bases). Germline assignment: CDR1 MNHNS and CDR2 SASEGT. The CDR3 sequence is 16 residues long. The V and J ends lost 0 bases and 6 bases respectively, with 15 bases between them. The CDR3 nucleotides read TGTGCCAGCAGTGAAGCGAGGGCTTACACGTCCAATGAGCAGTTCTTC. Translation gives CASSEARAYTSNEQFF.

The CDR3 protein is CASSYDRGGTLNGYTF. DNA for the CDR3: TGTGCCAGCAGTTACGACAGGGGGGGGACTTTGAATGGCTACACCTTC. The rearrangement uses TRBV6-6 and TRBJ1-2; 9 nucleotides match TRBD1. V lost 2 bases, J lost 6 bases, and 10 bases stayed unmatched. This CDR3 is 16 amino acids long. Per germline, CDR1 MNHNY and CDR2 SVGAGI (reference sequence).

The rearrangement joins TRBV30 to TRBJ1-6; D unresolved. This CDR3 contains 14 residues. Germline CDR1 is GTSNPN and CDR2 is SVGIG (reference sequence). V shed 7 bases and J shed 0 bases, with 10 bases lying between them. The CDR3 DNA is TGTGCCTCCGGCAGGACCTCCTATAATTCACCCCTCCACTTT. Residues: CASGRTSYNSPLHF.

The V and J genes are TRBV5-1 and TRBJ2-1; the match to TRBD1 covers 8 bases. The CDR3 has 15 residues. Trimming took 5 bases from V and 5 from J; bases not matched to a gene: 9. Germline V gene data show CDR1 as SGHRS and CDR2 as YFSETQ. The CDR3 protein is CASRSFRTGNNEQFF. The CDR3 coding sequence is TGCGCCAGCAGGTCATTCCGGACAGGGAACAATGAGCAGTTCTTC.

The rearrangement joins TRBV5-8 to TRBJ1-4, with D possibly being TRBD1 (6 bases). V was pared by 4 bases and J by 4 bases, with 14 bases between. The CDR3 length is 15 residues. The V gene's germline CDR1 is SGHTS and CDR2 YDEGEE. Written as DNA, the CDR3 is TGTGCCAGCAGCCCTGGACAGCTCGGTAATGAAAAACTGTTTTTT. Protein product: CASSPGQLGNEKLFF.

The sample holds a few counts of this clone. The chain couples TRBV6-5 to TRBJ1-2; 11 bases line up with TRBD1. CDR3 size: 14 residues. Per germline, CDR1 MNHEY and CDR2 SVGAGI. V lost 5 bases and J lost 6; bases outside the gene matches: 5. This CDR3 reads CASSRWTGGDGYTF. The CDR3 nucleotides are TGTGCCAGCAGTCGATGGACAGGGGGCGATGGCTACACCTTC.

This clone was recorded only once. CDR3 bases: TGCGCCAGCAAGAGCAACGGGCCCTCAAACTATGGCTACACCTTC. Translating it yields CASKSNGPSNYGYTF. The rearrangement joins TRBV5-1 to TRBJ1-2; D is uncertain. Germline V gene sequence: CDR1 SGHRS, CDR2 YFSETQ. V shed 6 bases and J shed 2 bases, with 17 bases lying between them. This CDR3 has 15 residues.

This sequence joins TRBV5-4 and TRBJ2-2; 8 positions agree with TRBD1. This CDR3 comprises 16 residues. Germline CDR1 reads SGHNT; CDR2 reads YYREEE (reference sequence). V trimming: 7 bases; J trimming: 3 bases; junction bases outside the gene matches: 11. In DNA form, the CDR3 reads TGTGCCAGCCAGACGGCAGGGACAGGACACACCGGGGAGCTGTTTTTT. It translates to CASQTAGTGHTGELFF.

This clone was picked up a small number of times. The gene calls are TRBV2 and TRBJ1-2, with 7 bases aligning to TRBD1. The CDR3 consists of 15 residues. Germline CDR1 and CDR2: SNHLY and FYNNEI. V lost 2 bases to trimming and J lost 5 bases; unmatched junction nucleotides: 8. The CDR3 nucleotides are TGTGCCAGCAGTGAAACCCGACAGGGAGGGTATGGCTACACCTTC. This gives the protein CASSETRQGGYGYTF. The variable domain in full, with the rest retrieved from reference TRBV2 and TRBJ1-2, is EPEVTQTPSHQVTQMGQEVILRCVPISNHLYFYWYRQILGQKVEFLVSFYNNEISEKSEIFDDQFSVERPDGSNFTLKIRSTKLEDSAMYFCASSETRQGGYGYTFGSGTRLTVV.

The chain couples TRBV6-5 to TRBJ2-3, with no clear D. CDR1 is MNHEY and CDR2 is SVGAGI in the germline V gene. The CDR3 covers 12 residues. Deletions cut 4 bases from V and 9 bases from J, with 11 bases between. The CDR3, as DNA: TGTGCCAGCAGTTTACAGCCCCGAACGCAGTATTTT. Translating gives CASSLQPRTQYF.